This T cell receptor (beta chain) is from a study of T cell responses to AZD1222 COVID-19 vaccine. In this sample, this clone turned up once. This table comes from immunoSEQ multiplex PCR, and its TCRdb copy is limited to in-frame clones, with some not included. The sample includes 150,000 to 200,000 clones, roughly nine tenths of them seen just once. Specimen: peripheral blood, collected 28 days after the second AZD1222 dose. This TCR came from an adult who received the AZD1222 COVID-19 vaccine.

The CDR3 DNA reads as TGTGCCAGCAGCGTTTTCCTACTAGCGAATAGGGAGTACAATGAGCAGTTCTTC. Translating it yields CASSVFLLANREYNEQFF. The chain employs TRBV7-9 and TRBJ2-1; 7 bases are shared with TRBD2. V gave up 5 bases and J gave up 4 bases; unmatched junction bases: 17. Per germline, CDR1 SEHNR and CDR2 FQNEAQ (reference sequence). The CDR3 has 18 amino acids. Filled out from reference TRBV7-9 and TRBJ2-1, the complete variable domain reads DTGVSQNPRHKITKRGQNVTFRCDPISEHNRLYWYRQTLGQGPEFLTYFQNEAQLEKSRLLSDRFSAERPKGSFSTLEIQRTEQGDSAMYLCASSVFLLANREYNEQFFGPGTRLTVL.